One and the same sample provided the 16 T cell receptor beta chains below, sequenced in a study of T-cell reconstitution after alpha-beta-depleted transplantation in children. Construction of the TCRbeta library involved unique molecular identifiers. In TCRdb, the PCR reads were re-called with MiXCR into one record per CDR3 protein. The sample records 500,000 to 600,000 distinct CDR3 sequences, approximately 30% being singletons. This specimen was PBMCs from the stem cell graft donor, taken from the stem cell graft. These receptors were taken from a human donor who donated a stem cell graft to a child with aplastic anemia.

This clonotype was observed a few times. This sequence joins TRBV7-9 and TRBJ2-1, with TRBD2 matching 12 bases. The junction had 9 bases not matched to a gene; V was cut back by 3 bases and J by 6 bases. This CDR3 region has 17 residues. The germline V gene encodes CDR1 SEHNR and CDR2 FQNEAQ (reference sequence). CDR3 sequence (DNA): TGTGCCAGCAGCTTTTTTCTAGCGGGAGGGCCCGGCAATGAGCAGTTCTTC. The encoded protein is CASSFFLAGGPGNEQFF.

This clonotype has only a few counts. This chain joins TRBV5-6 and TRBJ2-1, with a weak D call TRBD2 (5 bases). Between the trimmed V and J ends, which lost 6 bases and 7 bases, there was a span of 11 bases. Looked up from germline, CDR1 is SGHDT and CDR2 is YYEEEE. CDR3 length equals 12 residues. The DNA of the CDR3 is TGTGCCAGCAACTTTCCGGGGAATGAGCAGTTCTTC. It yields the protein CASNFPGNEQFF.

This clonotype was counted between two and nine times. CDR3 sequence: CASSYGPGYEQYF. In nucleotides, the CDR3 is TGTGCCAGCAGTTACGGACCCGGCTACGAGCAGTACTTC. The gene calls are TRBV5-5 and TRBJ2-7; D call uncertain. Germline V gene lookup returns CDR1 SGHKS and CDR2 YYEKEE (reference sequence). The CDR3 runs to 13 residues. Between the trimmed V and J ends, which lost 5 bases and 3 bases, there was a span of 12 bases.

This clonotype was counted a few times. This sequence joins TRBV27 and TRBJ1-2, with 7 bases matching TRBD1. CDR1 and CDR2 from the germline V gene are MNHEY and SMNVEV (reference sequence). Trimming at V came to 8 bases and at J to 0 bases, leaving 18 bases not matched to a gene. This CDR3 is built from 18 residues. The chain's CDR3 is CASAHLRQGLRANYGYTF. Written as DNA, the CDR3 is TGTGCCAGCGCACACCTGAGACAGGGATTGAGGGCTAACTATGGCTACACCTTC.

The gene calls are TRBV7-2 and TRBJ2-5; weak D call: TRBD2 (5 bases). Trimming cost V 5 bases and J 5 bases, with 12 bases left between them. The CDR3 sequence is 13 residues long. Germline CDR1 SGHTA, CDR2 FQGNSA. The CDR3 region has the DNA TGTGCCAGCAGCCCTTGGACTCTCGAGACCCAGTACTTC. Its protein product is CASSPWTLETQYF.

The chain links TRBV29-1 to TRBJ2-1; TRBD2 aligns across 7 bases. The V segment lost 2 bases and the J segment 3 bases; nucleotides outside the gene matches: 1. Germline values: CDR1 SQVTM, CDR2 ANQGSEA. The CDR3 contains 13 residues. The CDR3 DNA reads TGCAGCGTTGAACTAGCGGACTACAATGAGCAGTTCTTC. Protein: CSVELADYNEQFF.

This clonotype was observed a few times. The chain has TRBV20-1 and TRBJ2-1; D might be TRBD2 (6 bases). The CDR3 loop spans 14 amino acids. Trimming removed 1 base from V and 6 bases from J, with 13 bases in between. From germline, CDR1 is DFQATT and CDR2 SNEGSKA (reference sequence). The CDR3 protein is CSARVPRGTNEQFF. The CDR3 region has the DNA TGCAGTGCTAGAGTGCCGCGGGGCACCAATGAGCAGTTCTTC.

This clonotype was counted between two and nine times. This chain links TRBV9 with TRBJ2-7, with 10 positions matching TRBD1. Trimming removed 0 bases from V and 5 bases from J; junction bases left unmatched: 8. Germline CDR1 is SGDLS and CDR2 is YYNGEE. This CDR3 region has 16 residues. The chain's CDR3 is CASSVAPGQGFNEQYF. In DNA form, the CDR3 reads TGTGCCAGCAGCGTAGCCCCGGGACAGGGGTTCAACGAGCAGTACTTC. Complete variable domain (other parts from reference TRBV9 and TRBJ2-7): DSGVTQTPKHLITATGQRVTLRCSPRSGDLSVYWYQQSLDQGLQFLIQYYNGEERAKGNILERFSAQQFPDLHSELNLSSLELGDSALYFCASSVAPGQGFNEQYFGPGTRLTVT.

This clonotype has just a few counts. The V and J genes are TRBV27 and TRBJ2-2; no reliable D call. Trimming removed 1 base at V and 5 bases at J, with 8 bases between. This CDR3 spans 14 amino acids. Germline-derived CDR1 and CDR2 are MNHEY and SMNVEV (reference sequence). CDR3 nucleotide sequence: TGTGCCAGCAGTTTATGGGCCTTGACCGGGGAGCTGTTTTTT. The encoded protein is CASSLWALTGELFF.

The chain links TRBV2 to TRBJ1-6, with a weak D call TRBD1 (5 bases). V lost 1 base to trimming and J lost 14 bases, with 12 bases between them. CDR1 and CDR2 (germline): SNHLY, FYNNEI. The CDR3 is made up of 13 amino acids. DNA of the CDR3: TGTGCCAGCAGTGAAGATGGGGGAGGGGCCCTCCACTTT. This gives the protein CASSEDGGGALHF.

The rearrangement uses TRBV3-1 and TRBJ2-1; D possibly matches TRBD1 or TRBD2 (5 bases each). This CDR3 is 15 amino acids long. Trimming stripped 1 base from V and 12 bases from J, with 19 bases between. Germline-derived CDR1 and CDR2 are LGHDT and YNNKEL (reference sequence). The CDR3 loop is CASSQASGRGRGQFF. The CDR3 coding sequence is TGTGCCAGCAGCCAAGCATCAGGCCGGGGACGCGGGCAGTTCTTC.

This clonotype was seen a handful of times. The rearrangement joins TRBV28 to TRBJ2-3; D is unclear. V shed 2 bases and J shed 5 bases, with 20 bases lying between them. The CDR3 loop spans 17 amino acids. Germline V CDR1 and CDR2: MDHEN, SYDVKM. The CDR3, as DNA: TGTGCCAGCAGTTTAAACATCGGATTAGAGTCGGAAGATACGCAGTATTTT. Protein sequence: CASSLNIGLESEDTQYF.

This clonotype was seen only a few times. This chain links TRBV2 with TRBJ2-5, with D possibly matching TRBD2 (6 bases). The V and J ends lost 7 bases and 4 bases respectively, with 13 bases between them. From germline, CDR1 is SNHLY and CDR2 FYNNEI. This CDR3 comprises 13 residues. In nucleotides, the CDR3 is TGTGCCAGCACTCAGGACTATTCAGAGACCCAGTACTTC. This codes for CASTQDYSETQYF.

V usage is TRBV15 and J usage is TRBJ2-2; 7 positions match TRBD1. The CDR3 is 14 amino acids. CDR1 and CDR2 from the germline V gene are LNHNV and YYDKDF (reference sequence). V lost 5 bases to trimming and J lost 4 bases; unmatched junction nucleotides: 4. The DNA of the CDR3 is TGTGCCACCAGCGGGACAGCAAGCACCGGGGAGCTGTTTTTT. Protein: CATSGTASTGELFF. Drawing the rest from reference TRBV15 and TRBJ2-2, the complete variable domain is DAMVIQNPRYQVTQFGKPVTLSCSQTLNHNVMYWYQQKSSQAPKLLFHYYDKDFNNEADTPDNFQSRRPNTSFCFLDIRSPGLGDTAMYLCATSGTASTGELFFGEGSRLTVL.

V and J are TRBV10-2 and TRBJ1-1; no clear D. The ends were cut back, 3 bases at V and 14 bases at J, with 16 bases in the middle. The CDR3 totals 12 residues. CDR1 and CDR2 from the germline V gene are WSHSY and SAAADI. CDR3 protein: CASSESGRRAFF. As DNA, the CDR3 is TGCGCCAGCAGTGAATCAGGCCGGCGAGCATTCTTT.

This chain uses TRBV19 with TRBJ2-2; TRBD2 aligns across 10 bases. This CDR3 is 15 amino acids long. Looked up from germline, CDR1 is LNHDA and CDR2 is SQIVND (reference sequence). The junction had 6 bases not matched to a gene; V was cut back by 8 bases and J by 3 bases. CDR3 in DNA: TGTGCCAGTGGGATAGCGGGAGGAGACACCGGGGAGCTGTTTTTT. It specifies CASGIAGGDTGELFF.